The 11 T cell receptor beta chains in this list originate from one sample, sequenced in a study of blood T cell repertoires in COVID-19. TCRdb's table, derived via immunoSEQ multiplex PCR, lists solely in-frame clones and lacks some. The repertoire includes 200,000 to 300,000 clones, about 85% of them detected once, and 3.5% to 5% sits in the top ten. Material: peripheral blood. The receptors derive from a man aged 55 to 69 with acute or convalescent COVID-19.

The chain has TRBV30 and TRBJ1-5; tentatively, D is TRBD1 (5 bases). CDR1 GTSNPN and CDR2 SVGIG come from the germline V gene (reference sequence). The CDR3 spans 14 residues. The ends were cut back, 0 bases at V and 10 bases at J, with 16 bases in the middle. CDR3 amino acids: CAWSVGQGKNPQHF. The CDR3 nucleotides are TGTGCCTGGAGTGTTGGCCAGGGCAAGAATCCCCAGCATTTT. Combining the CDR3 with reference TRBV30 and TRBJ1-5 gives the whole variable domain SQTIHQWPATLVQPVGSPLSLECTVEGTSNPNLYWYRQAAGRGLQLLFYSVGIGQISSEVPQNLSASRPQDRQFILSSKKLLLSDSGFYLCAWSVGQGKNPQHFGDGTRLSIL.

The rearrangement uses TRBV10-3 and TRBJ2-7; D is perhaps TRBD2 (6 bases). With 0 bases removed from V and 2 bases from J, the gap between germline ends came to 11 bases. The CDR3 has 15 amino acids. Germline V gene sequence: CDR1 ENHRY, CDR2 SYGVKD. In DNA form, the CDR3 reads TGTGCCATCAGTGAGTCTAGTAGCGGCCCCTACGAGCAGTACTTC. Protein: CAISESSSGPYEQYF.

The chain links TRBV4-1 to TRBJ2-1; D remains unclear. The CDR3 consists of 16 residues. Trimming stripped 1 base from V and 4 bases from J, with 14 bases between. Germline loops: CDR1 MGHRA, CDR2 YSYEKL. The CDR3 loop reads CASSQVPGNRYNEQFF. CDR3 DNA sequence: TGCGCCAGCAGCCAAGTTCCAGGAAACCGATACAATGAGCAGTTCTTC.

There are a few counts of this clone. The V call is TRBV2, the J call TRBJ2-7; 11 bases line up with TRBD1. Germline CDR1 is SNHLY and CDR2 is FYNNEI. The CDR3 is 15 residues long. After removal of 5 bases from V and 9 bases from J, the junction contained 12 bases not matched to a gene. Here the CDR3 reads CASSTDRGLRNAQYF. CDR3 DNA: TGTGCCAGCAGTACGGACAGGGGGCTTCGGAACGCGCAGTACTTC.

V is TRBV20-1 and J is TRBJ1-1; 8 nucleotides line up with TRBD1. V gave up 3 bases and J gave up 5 bases; unmatched junction bases: 8. Germline V gene data show CDR1 as DFQATT and CDR2 as SNEGSKA (reference sequence). This CDR3 has 14 amino acids. CDR3 protein: CSASSGQGWTEAFF. In DNA form, the CDR3 reads TGCAGTGCTAGTTCTGGACAGGGATGGACTGAAGCTTTCTTT.

This chain connects TRBV27 to TRBJ1-1; TRBD1 matches at 9 bases. Germline CDR1 reads MNHEY; CDR2 reads SMNVEV (reference sequence). V trimming: 5 bases; J trimming: 4 bases; junction bases outside the gene matches: 5. CDR3 length: 14 residues. The CDR3 DNA reads as TGTGCCAGCAGTGGTACAGGGGGCCTCACTGAAGCTTTCTTT. Protein product: CASSGTGGLTEAFF.

The chain couples TRBV10-3 to TRBJ1-1; weak D call: TRBD1 (6 bases). The V gene lost 6 bases and the J gene lost 0 bases, with 11 bases spanning the gap. Germline CDR1 ENHRY, CDR2 SYGVKD. This CDR3 contains 14 residues. The CDR3 nucleotides are TGTGCCATCAGGGGGGACACCATGAACACTGAAGCTTTCTTT. Its protein product is CAIRGDTMNTEAFF.

The V gene is TRBV10-3, the J gene TRBJ2-1; 9 bases agree with TRBD2. Germline CDR1 ENHRY, CDR2 SYGVKD. Trimming removed 8 bases from V and 4 bases from J; junction bases left unmatched: 9. The CDR3 has 15 residues. CDR3 in DNA: TGTGCCATCGCCTCCGGGACTAGCATATACAATGAGCAGTTCTTC. Protein: CAIASGTSIYNEQFF.

The J gene is TRBJ1-5, the V gene TRBV6-5; D not certain. Trimming cost V 6 bases and J 4 bases, with 10 bases left between them. There are 13 residues in the CDR3. The germline V gene has CDR1 MNHEY and CDR2 SVGAGI. Here the CDR3 reads CASSPGLNQPQHF. For the CDR3, the DNA is TGTGCCAGCAGCCCGGGTCTGAATCAGCCCCAGCATTTT.

The rearrangement uses TRBV18 and TRBJ1-5; 9 nucleotides line up with TRBD1. The J segment lost 2 bases and the V segment lost 3 bases, leaving 8 bases of the junction unmatched. The CDR3 totals 17 residues. Per the germline V gene, CDR1 is KGHSH and CDR2 is LQKENI. This chain's CDR3 is CASSPGRDRAGNQPQHF. CDR3 bases: TGTGCCAGCTCACCGGGGAGGGACAGGGCCGGCAATCAGCCCCAGCATTTT.

The chain has TRBV27 and TRBJ2-1; 7 positions match TRBD2. V lost 2 bases and J lost 4; bases outside the gene matches: 2. The CDR3 covers 14 residues. Germline V gene lookup returns CDR1 MNHEY and CDR2 SMNVEV (reference sequence). CDR3 nucleotides: TGTGCCAGCAGTTTAAGCGGGGTTTACAATGAGCAGTTCTTC. It yields the protein CASSLSGVYNEQFF.